This TCR beta chain appears in the sequencing data of a study of tumor-infiltrating lymphocytes in oesophageal squamous cell carcinoma. Germline CDR1 reads MNHNS; CDR2 reads SASEGT. The CDR3 runs to 15 residues. TCRdb passed the PCR reads through MiXCR, listing each CDR3 protein once. The sample holds fewer than 20,000 distinct CDR3 sequences; roughly 54% are singletons and the top ten take approximately 40%. The sequenced sample consisted of esophageal tumor tissue. The sequence came from a female donor with esophageal squamous cell carcinoma. The chain employs TRBV6-1 and TRBJ2-3, with 7 bases matching TRBD2. The DNA end lines up better with TRBJ2-7; the J call may be wrong. The chain's CDR3 is CASSEFRTSFYEQYF. For the CDR3, the DNA is TGTGCCAGCAGTGAATTTAGGACTAGTTTCTACGAGCAGTACTTC.